This TCR beta chain was sequenced for a study of control samples from healthy donors and cancer patients. Profiled with immunoSEQ multiplex PCR; TCRdb holds only in-frame clones, not every one. The repertoire holds about 63,000 clones, with 85% as singletons. The CDR3 covers 14 residues. The V end lost 0 bases, the J end lost 7 bases, and 12 bases lay between the germline ends. Germline CDR1 LNHDA, CDR2 SQIVND (reference sequence). Sequencing input: blood. The TCR originated in a man aged 35-49 years in good health. V usage is TRBV19 and J usage is TRBJ1-2; D remains ambiguous. The CDR3 sequence: CASSIDLTGLGYTF. The CDR3 nucleotides read TGTGCCAGTAGTATAGATCTAACGGGCCTTGGCTACACCTTC.